This TCR beta chain was obtained from a study of CD8 T cells in ankylosing spondylitis. Study-level results: What seemed typical of ankylosing spondylitis blood was a TCR beta motif built from roughly 8 highly homologous variants. Reportedly, significant enrichment of disease-linked clones occurred in matched ankylosing spondylitis synovial fluid. In the blood and synovial fluid of reactive arthritis, some motif variants had been previously reported.

Preparation of TCR beta libraries was done by quantitative 5'-RACE with molecular barcodes. TCRdb itself ran the 5' RACE reads through MiXCR, one entry per CDR3 protein. The repertoire holds about 220,000 distinct CDR3 sequences, around 6.6% seen once, with 12% to 15% in the top ten. This clonotype appeared many times. Its matching antigen is unknown. Sequencing used blood, either unsorted or a sorted T cell fraction (not recorded which). The clonotype was recovered from a male donor with ankylosing spondylitis.

This chain's CDR3 is CASSQLFSGGPYTGELFF. CDR3 bases: TGTGCCAGCAGCCAACTATTCAGCGGGGGGCCGTACACCGGGGAGCTGTTTTTT. J is TRBJ2-2 and V is TRBV14, with TRBD2 matching 9 bases. Germline CDR1 and CDR2: SGHDN and FVKESK. V lost 2 bases to trimming and J lost 3 bases; unmatched junction nucleotides: 10. This CDR3 is 18 amino acids long.